The clone carrying this T cell receptor (beta chain) was counted many times. MiXCR, run by TCRdb on the PCR reads, gives a single entry per CDR3 protein. The sample lists about 500,000 distinct CDR3 sequences, about a fifth occurring once. The record originates from a study of molecular identifiers for immune sequencing clone quantification. V lost 0 bases to trimming and J lost 3 bases, with 11 bases between them. This CDR3 comprises 15 residues. Germline CDR1 and CDR2: LGHNA and YSLEER. The chain combines TRBV4-3 with TRBJ1-2; the D gene is possibly TRBD1 (5 bases). This TCR came from a human donor in good health. Some libraries in this study had Jurkat cell RNA spiked in. Source material: naive CD8+ T cells from blood, with Jurkat cell RNA spiked in. Described subset: FACS-sorted CD8+CD4-CCR7+CD45RA+ naive T cells. CDR3 nucleotides: TGCGCCAGCAGCCAAGATACCGGGGGATACTATGGCTACACCTTC. It encodes CASSQDTGGYYGYTF.